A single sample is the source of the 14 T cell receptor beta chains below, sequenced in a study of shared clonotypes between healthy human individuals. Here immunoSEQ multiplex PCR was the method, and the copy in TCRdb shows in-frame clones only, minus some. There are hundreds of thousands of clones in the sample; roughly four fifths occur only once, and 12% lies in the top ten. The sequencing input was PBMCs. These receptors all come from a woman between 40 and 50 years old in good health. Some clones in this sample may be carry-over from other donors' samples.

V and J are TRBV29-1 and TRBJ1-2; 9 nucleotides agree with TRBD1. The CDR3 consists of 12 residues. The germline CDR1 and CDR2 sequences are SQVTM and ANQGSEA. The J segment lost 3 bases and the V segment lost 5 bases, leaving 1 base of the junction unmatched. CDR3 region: CSVRTGDYGYTF. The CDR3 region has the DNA TGCAGCGTTAGGACAGGGGACTATGGCTACACCTTC.

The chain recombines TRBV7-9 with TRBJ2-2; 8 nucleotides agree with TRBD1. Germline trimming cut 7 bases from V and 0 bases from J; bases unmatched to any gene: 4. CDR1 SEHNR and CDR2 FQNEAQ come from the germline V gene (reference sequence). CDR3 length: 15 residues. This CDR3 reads CASNIQGANTGELFF. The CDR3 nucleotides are TGTGCCAGCAACATACAGGGGGCGAACACCGGGGAGCTGTTTTTT. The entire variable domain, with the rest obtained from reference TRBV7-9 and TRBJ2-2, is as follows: DTGVSQNPRHKITKRGQNVTFRCDPISEHNRLYWYRQTLGQGPEFLTYFQNEAQLEKSRLLSDRFSAERPKGSFSTLEIQRTEQGDSAMYLCASNIQGANTGELFFGEGSRLTVL.

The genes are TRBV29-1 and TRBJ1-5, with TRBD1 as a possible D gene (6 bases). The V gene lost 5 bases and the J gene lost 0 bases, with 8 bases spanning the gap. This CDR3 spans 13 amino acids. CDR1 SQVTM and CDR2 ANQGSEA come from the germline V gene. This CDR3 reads CSVWTDSNQPQHF. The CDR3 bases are TGCAGCGTTTGGACAGATAGCAATCAGCCCCAGCATTTT.

The CDR3 nucleotides read TGTGCCAGCAGCTTACGGGCCCCGGGGACTGAAGCTTTCTTT. The encoded protein is CASSLRAPGTEAFF. The J gene is TRBJ1-1, the V gene TRBV13; unclear D gene. V lost 2 bases and J lost 5, with 12 bases in between. The CDR3 totals 14 residues. Germline-derived CDR1 and CDR2 are PRHDT and FYEKMQ (reference sequence).

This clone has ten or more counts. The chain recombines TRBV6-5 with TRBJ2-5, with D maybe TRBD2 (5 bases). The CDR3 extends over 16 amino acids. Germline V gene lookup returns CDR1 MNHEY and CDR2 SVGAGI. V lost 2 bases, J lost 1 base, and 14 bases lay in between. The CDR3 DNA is TGTGCCAGCAGTTACGGTCGGAGACTACCCCAAGAGACCCAGTACTTC. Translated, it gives CASSYGRRLPQETQYF.

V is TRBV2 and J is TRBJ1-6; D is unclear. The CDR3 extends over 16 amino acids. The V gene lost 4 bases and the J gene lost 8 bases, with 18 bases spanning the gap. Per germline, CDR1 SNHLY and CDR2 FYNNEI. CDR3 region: CASSAGAGRADSPLHF. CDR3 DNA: TGTGCCAGCAGTGCCGGAGCAGGCCGAGCAGATTCACCCCTCCACTTT.

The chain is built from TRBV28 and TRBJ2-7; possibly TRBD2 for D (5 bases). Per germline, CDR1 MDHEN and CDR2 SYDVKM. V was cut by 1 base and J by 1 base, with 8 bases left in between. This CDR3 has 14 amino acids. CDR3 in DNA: TGTGCCAGCAGTTTATCGGACTGGTCCTACGAGCAGTACTTC. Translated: CASSLSDWSYEQYF. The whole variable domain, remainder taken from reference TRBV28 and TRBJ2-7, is DVKVTQSSRYLVKRTGEKVFLECVQDMDHENMFWYRQDPGLGLRLIYFSYDVKMKEKGDIPEGYSVSREKKERFSLILESASTNQTSMYLCASSLSDWSYEQYFGPGTRLTVT.

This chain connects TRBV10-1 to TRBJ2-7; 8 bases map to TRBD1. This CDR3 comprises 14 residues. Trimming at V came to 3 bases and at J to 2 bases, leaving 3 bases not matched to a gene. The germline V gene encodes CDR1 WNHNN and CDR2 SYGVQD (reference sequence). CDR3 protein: CASSEGQGTYEQYF. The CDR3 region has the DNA TGCGCCAGCAGTGAAGGACAGGGCACCTACGAGCAGTACTTC.

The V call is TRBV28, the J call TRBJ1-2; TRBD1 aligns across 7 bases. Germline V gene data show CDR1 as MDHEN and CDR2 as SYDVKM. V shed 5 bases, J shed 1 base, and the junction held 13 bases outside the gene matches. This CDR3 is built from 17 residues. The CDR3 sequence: CASSLPGTALGNYGYTF. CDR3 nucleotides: TGTGCCAGCAGTCTCCCCGGGACAGCATTGGGTAACTATGGCTACACCTTC.

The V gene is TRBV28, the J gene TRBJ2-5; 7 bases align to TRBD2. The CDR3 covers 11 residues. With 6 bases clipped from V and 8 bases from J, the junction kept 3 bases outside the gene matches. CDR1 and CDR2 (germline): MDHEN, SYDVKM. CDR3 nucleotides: TGTGCCAGCAGGACTAGCTTCACCCAGTACTTC. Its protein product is CASRTSFTQYF.

In DNA form, the CDR3 reads TGTGCCAGCTTAGGAACAGCTAAAAACATTCAGTACTTC. Residues: CASLGTAKNIQYF. This chain uses TRBV18 with TRBJ2-4; D gene uncertain. The CDR3 sequence is 13 residues long. Germline CDR1 reads KGHSH; CDR2 reads LQKENI. V lost 7 bases to trimming and J lost 4 bases, with 11 bases between them.

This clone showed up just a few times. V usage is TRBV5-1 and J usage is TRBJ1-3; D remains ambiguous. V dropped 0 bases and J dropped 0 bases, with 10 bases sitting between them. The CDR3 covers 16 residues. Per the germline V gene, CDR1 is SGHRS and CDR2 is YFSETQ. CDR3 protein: CASSLVGAFSGNTIYF. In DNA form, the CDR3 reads TGCGCCAGCAGCTTGGTAGGCGCCTTCTCTGGAAACACCATATATTTT.

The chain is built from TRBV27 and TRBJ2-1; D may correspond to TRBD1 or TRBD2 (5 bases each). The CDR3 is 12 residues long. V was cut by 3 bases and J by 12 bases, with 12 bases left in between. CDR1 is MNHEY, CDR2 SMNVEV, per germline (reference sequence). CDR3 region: CASSFRGVGQFF. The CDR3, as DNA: TGTGCCAGCAGTTTTCGAGGGGTCGGGCAGTTCTTC.

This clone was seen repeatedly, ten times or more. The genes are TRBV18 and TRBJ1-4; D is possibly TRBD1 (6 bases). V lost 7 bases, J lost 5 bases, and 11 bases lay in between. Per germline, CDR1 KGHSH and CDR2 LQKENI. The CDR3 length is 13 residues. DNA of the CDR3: TGTGCCAGCTGCAGGGGCACAAATGAAAAACTGTTTTTT. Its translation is CASCRGTNEKLFF.